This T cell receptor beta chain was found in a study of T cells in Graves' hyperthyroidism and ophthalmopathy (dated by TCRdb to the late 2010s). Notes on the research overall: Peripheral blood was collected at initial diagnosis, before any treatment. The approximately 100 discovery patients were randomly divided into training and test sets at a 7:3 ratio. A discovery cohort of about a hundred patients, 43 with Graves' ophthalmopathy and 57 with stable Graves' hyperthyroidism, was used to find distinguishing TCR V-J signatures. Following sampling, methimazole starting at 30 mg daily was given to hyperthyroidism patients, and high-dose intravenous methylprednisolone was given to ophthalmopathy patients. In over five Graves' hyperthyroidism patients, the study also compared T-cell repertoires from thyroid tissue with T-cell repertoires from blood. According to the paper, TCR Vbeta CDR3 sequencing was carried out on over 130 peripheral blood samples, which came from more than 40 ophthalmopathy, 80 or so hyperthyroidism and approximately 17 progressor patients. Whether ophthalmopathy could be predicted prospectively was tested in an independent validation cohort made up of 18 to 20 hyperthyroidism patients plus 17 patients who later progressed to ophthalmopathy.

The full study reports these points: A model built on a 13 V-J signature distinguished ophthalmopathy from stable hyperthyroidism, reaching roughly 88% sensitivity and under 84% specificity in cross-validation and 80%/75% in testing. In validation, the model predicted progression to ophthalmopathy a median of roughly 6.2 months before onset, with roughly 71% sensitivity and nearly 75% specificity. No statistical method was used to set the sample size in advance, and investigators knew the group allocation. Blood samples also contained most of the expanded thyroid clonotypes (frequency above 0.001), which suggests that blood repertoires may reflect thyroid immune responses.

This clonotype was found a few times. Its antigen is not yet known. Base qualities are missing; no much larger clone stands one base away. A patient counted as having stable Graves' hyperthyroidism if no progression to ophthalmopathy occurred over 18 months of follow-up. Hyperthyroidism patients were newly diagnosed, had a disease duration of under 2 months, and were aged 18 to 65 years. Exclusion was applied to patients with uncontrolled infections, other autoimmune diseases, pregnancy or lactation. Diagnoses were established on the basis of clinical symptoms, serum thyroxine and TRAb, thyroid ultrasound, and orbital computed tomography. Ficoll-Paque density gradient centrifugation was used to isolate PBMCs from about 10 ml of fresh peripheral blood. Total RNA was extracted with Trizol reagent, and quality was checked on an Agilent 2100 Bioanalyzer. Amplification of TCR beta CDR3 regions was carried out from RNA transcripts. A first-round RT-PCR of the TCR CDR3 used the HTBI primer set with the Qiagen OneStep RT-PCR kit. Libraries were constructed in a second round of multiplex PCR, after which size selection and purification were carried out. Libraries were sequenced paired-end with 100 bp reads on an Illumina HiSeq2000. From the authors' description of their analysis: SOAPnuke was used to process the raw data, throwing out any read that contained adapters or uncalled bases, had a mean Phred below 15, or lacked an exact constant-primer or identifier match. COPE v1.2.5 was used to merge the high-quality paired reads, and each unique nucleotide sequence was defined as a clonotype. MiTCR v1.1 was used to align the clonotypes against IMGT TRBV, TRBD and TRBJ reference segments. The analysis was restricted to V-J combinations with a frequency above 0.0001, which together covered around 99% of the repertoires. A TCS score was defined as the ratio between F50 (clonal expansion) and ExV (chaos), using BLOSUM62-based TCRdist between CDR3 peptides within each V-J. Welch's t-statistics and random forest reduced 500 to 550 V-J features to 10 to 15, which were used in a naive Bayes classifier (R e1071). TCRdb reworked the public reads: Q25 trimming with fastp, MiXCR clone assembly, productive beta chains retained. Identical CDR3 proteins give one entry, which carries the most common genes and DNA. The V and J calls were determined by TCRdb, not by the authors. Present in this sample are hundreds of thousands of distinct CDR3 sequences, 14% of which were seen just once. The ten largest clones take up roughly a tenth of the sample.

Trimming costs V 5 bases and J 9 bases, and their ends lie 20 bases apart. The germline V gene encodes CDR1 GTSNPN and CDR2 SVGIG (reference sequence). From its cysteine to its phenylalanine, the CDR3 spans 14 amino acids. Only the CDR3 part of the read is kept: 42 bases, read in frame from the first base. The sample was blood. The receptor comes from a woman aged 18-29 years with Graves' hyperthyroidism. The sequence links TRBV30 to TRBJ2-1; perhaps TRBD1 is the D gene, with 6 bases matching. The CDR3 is CAWGPDNRVGEQFF. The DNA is TGTGCCTGGGGACCCGACAACAGGGTTGGTGAGCAGTTCTTC.